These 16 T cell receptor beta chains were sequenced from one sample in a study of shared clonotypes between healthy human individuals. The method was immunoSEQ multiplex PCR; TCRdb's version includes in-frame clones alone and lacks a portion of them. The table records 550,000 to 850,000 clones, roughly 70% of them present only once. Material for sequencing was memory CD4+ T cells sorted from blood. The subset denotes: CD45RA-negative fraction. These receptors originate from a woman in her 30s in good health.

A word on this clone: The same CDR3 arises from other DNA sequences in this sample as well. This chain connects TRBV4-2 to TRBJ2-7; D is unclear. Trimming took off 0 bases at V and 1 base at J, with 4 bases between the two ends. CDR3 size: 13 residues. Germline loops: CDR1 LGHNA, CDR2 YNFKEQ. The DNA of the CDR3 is TGTGCCAGCAGCCAAGATATTTCCTACGAGCAGTACTTC. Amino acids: CASSQDISYEQYF.

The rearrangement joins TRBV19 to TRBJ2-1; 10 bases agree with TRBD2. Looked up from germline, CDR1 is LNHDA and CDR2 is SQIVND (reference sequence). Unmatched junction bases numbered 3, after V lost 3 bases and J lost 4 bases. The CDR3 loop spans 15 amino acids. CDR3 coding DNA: TGTGCCAGTAGTATCCCACTAGCGGGATACAATGAGCAGTTCTTC. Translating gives CASSIPLAGYNEQFF.

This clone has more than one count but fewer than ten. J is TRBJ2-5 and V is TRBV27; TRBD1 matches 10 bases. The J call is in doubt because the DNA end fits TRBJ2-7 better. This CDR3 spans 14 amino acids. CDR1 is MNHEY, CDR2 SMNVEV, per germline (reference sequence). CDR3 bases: TGTGCCAGCAGTACAGGGACAGGGGTTTACGAGCAGTACTTC. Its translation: CASSTGTGVYEQYF.

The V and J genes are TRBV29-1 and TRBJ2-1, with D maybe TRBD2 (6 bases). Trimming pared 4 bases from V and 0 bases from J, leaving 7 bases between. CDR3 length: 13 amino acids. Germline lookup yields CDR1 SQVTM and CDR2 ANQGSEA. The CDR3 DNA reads TGCAGCGTTGGGGGGGACTCCTACAATGAGCAGTTCTTC. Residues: CSVGGDSYNEQFF.

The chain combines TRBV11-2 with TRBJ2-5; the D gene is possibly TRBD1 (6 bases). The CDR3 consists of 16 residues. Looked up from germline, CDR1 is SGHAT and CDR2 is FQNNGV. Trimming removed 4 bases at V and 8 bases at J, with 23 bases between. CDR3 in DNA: TGTGCCAGCAGCTCACAACAAGGGACACGGCCATCCACCCAGTACTTC. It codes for CASSSQQGTRPSTQYF.

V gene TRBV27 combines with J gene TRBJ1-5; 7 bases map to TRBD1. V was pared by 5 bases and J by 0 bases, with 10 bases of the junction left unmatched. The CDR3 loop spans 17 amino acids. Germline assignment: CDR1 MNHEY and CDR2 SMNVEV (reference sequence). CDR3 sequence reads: CASSTHRGSGSNQPQHF. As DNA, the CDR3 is TGTGCCAGCAGTACACACAGGGGAAGTGGTAGCAATCAGCCCCAGCATTTT.

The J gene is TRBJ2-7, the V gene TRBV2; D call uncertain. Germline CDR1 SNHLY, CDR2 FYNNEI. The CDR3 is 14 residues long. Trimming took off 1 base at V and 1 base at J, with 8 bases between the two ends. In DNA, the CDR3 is TGTGCCAGCAGTGAAGTTGCGGTATCCTACGAGCAGTACTTC. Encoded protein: CASSEVAVSYEQYF.

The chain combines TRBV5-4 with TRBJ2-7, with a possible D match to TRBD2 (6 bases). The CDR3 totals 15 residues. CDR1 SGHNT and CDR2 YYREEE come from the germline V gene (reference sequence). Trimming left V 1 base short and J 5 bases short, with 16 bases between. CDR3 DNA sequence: TGTGCCAGCAGCTTGTACTCGGGGGACGTCCACGAGCAGTACTTC. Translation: CASSLYSGDVHEQYF.

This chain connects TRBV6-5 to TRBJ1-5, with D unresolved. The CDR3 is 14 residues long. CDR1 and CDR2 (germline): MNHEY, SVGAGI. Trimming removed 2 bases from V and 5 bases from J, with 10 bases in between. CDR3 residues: CASSYRLSDQPQHF. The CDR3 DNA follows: TGTGCCAGCAGTTACAGGTTGTCTGATCAGCCCCAGCATTTT.

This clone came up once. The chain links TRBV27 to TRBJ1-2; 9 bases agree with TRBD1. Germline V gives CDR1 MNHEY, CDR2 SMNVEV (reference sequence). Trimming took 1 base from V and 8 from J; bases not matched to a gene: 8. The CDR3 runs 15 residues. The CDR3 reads CASSLWGTGRSGYTF. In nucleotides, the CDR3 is TGTGCCAGCAGTTTATGGGGGACAGGGAGGTCGGGCTACACCTTC.

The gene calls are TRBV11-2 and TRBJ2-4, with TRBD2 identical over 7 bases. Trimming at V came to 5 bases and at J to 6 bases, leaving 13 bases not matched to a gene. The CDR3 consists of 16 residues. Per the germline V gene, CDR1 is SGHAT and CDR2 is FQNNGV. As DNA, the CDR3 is TGTGCCAGCAGCCCATTTGGTTTGGGGGAGGGAAACATTCAGTACTTC. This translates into CASSPFGLGEGNIQYF.

The CDR3 reads CASSSPGGSGPYEQYF. CDR3 nucleotide sequence: TGTGCCAGCAGTTCCCCTGGTGGGAGCGGCCCCTACGAGCAGTACTTC. V gene TRBV6-6 combines with J gene TRBJ2-7, with a tentative D call TRBD2 (5 bases). CDR3 size: 16 residues. Germline-derived CDR1 and CDR2 are MNHNY and SVGAGI (reference sequence). The V end was cut by 4 bases, the J end by 2 bases, with 18 bases between.

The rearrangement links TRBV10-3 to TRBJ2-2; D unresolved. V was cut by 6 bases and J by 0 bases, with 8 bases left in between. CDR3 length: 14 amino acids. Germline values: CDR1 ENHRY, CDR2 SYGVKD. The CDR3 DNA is TGTGCCATCAGGGACGCAGCGAACACCGGGGAGCTGTTTTTT. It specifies CAIRDAANTGELFF.

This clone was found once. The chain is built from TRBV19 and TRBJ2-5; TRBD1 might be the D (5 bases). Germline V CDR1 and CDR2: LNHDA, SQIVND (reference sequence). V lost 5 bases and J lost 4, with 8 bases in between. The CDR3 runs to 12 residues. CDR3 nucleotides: TGTGCCAGTAGTGCCCAGGGAGAGACCCAGTACTTC. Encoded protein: CASSAQGETQYF.

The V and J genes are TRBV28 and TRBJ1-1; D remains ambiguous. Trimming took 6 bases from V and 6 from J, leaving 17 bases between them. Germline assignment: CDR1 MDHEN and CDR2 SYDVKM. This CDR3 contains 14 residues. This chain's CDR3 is CASRPTQYSSEAFF. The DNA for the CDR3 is TGTGCCAGCAGACCTACGCAATATAGCTCTGAAGCTTTCTTT. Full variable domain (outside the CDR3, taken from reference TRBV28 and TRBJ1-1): DVKVTQSSRYLVKRTGEKVFLECVQDMDHENMFWYRQDPGLGLRLIYFSYDVKMKEKGDIPEGYSVSREKKERFSLILESASTNQTSMYLCASRPTQYSSEAFFGQGTRLTVV.

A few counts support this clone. CDR3: CASSDSGSGNTIYF. The CDR3 DNA follows: TGTGCCAGCAGTGACAGCGGCTCTGGAAACACCATATATTTT. This chain uses TRBV2 with TRBJ1-3, with D uncertain. Germline V CDR1 and CDR2: SNHLY, FYNNEI. The V end was cut by 3 bases, the J end by 0 bases, with 6 bases between. CDR3 length: 14 amino acids. Drawing the rest from reference TRBV2 and TRBJ1-3, the complete variable domain is EPEVTQTPSHQVTQMGQEVILRCVPISNHLYFYWYRQILGQKVEFLVSFYNNEISEKSEIFDDQFSVERPDGSNFTLKIRSTKLEDSAMYFCASSDSGSGNTIYFGEGSWLTVV.